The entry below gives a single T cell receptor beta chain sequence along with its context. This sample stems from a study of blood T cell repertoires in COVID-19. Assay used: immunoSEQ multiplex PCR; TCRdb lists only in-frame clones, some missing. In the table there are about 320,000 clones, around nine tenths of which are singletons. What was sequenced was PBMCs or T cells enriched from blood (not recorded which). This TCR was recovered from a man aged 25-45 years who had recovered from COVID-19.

The CDR3 loop reads CASSLARAGVAGELFF. In DNA, the CDR3 is TGTGCCAGCAGCTTAGCAAGGGCAGGGGTTGCCGGGGAGCTGTTTTTT. The chain is built from TRBV7-8 and TRBJ2-2, with D perhaps TRBD1 (6 bases). CDR3 length: 16 amino acids. The ends were cut back, 0 bases at V and 6 bases at J, with 14 bases in the middle. Germline V gene data show CDR1 as SGHVS and CDR2 as FQNEAQ. Using reference TRBV7-8 and TRBJ2-2 for the parts outside the CDR3, the full variable domain is GAGVSQSPRYKVAKRGQDVALRCDPISGHVSLFWYQQALGQGPEFLTYFQNEAQLDKSGLPSDRFFAERPEGSVSTLKIQRTQQEDSAVYLCASSLARAGVAGELFFGEGSRLTVL.